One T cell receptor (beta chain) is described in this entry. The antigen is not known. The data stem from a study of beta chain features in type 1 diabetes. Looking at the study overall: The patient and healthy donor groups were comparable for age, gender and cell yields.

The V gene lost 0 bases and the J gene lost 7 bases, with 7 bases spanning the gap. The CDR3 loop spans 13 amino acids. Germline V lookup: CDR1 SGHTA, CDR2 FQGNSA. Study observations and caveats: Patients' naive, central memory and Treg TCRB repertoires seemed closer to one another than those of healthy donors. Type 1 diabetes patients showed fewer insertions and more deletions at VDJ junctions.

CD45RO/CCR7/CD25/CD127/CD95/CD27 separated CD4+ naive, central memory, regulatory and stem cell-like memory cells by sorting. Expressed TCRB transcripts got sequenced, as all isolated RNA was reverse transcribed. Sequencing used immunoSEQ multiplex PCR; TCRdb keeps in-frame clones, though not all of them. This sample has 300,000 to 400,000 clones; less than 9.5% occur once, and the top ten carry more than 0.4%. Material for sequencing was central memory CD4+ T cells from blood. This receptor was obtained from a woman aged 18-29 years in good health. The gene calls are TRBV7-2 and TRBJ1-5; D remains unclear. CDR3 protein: CASSLAFGQPQHF. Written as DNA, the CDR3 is TGTGCCAGCAGCTTAGCCTTCGGGCAGCCCCAGCATTTT.